Listed here are 30 T cell receptor beta chains from one sample, sequenced in a study of blood T cell repertoires in COVID-19. This table comes from immunoSEQ multiplex PCR, and its TCRdb copy is limited to in-frame clones, with some not included. The data show about 110,000 clones, 80% to 85% seen once. The sequenced sample consisted of peripheral blood. All receptors come from an elderly woman with acute or convalescent COVID-19.

The chain employs TRBV29-1 and TRBJ2-1; TRBD2 might be the D (6 bases). CDR3 length equals 12 residues. Germline V gene data show CDR1 as SQVTM and CDR2 as ANQGSEA. V lost 4 bases, J lost 6 bases, and 10 bases lay in between. In nucleotides, the CDR3 is TGCAGCGTTGTCCGGGGGATCAATGAGCAGTTCTTC. Translation: CSVVRGINEQFF.

The chain is built from TRBV6-1 and TRBJ1-4, with no clear D. This CDR3 has 11 residues. The V end lost 2 bases, the J end lost 10 bases, and 5 bases lay between the germline ends. Looked up from germline, CDR1 is MNHNS and CDR2 is SASEGT. The DNA of the CDR3 is TGTGCCAGCAGTGAAAGCGGAAAACTGTTTTTT. It codes for CASSESGKLFF.

The rearrangement links TRBV7-9 to TRBJ2-1; 13 nucleotides line up with TRBD2. This CDR3 is built from 16 residues. Germline trimming cut 5 bases from V and 8 bases from J; bases unmatched to any gene: 9. Germline CDR1 SEHNR, CDR2 FQNEAQ (reference sequence). The CDR3 sequence is CASSPRTSGSIYEQFF. Written as DNA, the CDR3 is TGTGCCAGCAGCCCCCGGACTAGCGGGAGTATCTATGAGCAGTTCTTC.

CDR3 coding DNA: TGTGCCAGCAGCTCGCCAATCCCCCGGACAGGGAGAGAGACCCAGTACTTC. Translated: CASSSPIPRTGRETQYF. This chain connects TRBV5-6 to TRBJ2-5; 8 bases match TRBD1. V lost 3 bases to trimming and J lost 4 bases; unmatched junction nucleotides: 14. From germline, CDR1 is SGHDT and CDR2 YYEEEE. There are 17 residues in the CDR3.

The J gene is TRBJ1-2, the V gene TRBV10-3; D not certain. The V and J ends lost 0 bases and 8 bases respectively, with 13 bases between them. Germline values: CDR1 ENHRY, CDR2 SYGVKD. This CDR3 has 14 amino acids. CDR3 amino acids: CAISESNRMQGYTF. CDR3 nucleotides: TGTGCCATCAGTGAGTCTAACAGAATGCAGGGCTACACCTTC.

The CDR3: CASSQDQASVSYEQYF. The CDR3 region has the DNA TGTGCCAGCAGCCAAGATCAGGCTAGCGTCTCCTACGAGCAGTACTTC. This rearrangement joins TRBV4-2 to TRBJ2-7; possibly TRBD2 for D (6 bases). V lost 0 bases to trimming and J lost 0 bases, with 12 bases between them. This CDR3 contains 16 residues. Germline V gene lookup returns CDR1 LGHNA and CDR2 YNFKEQ.

J is TRBJ1-1 and V is TRBV10-1; D remains unclear. V dropped 0 bases and J dropped 1 base, with 9 bases sitting between them. The CDR3 runs to 15 residues. CDR1 is WNHNN, CDR2 SYGVQD, per germline (reference sequence). For the CDR3, the DNA is TGCGCCAGCAGTGAGTCTTCCCTAGGGAACACTGAAGCTTTCTTT. Encoded protein: CASSESSLGNTEAFF.

V gene TRBV2 combines with J gene TRBJ2-5, with a tentative D call TRBD1 (6 bases). Germline assignment: CDR1 SNHLY and CDR2 FYNNEI. V was shortened by 3 bases and J by 5 bases, with 7 bases between the two germline ends. This CDR3 comprises 12 residues. The CDR3: CASSEGAETQYF. The DNA for the CDR3 is TGTGCCAGCAGTGAGGGGGCTGAGACCCAGTACTTC.

The chain uses TRBV19 and TRBJ2-1, with 14 bases aligning to TRBD2. From germline, CDR1 is LNHDA and CDR2 SQIVND (reference sequence). The CDR3 covers 18 residues. With V trimmed by 7 bases and J by 4 bases, 12 bases remained unmatched. DNA of the CDR3: TGTGCCAGTACCCCTCGGACTAGCGGGAGGCCGGCGTACAATGAGCAGTTCTTC. It translates to CASTPRTSGRPAYNEQFF.

The V call is TRBV6-5, the J call TRBJ2-4; TRBD1 might be the D (6 bases). CDR3 length: 13 amino acids. V lost 5 bases, J lost 10 bases, and 15 bases lay in between. CDR1 and CDR2 (germline): MNHEY, SVGAGI. The CDR3 bases are TGTGCCAGCAGTCTTCTGGACAGAGTGATTCAGTACTTC. Translating gives CASSLLDRVIQYF.

This clone was seen only once. The genes are TRBV5-1 and TRBJ2-5, with 7 bases aligning to TRBD1. Germline-derived CDR1 and CDR2 are SGHRS and YFSETQ. The CDR3 is 14 residues long. Unmatched junction bases numbered 4, after V lost 4 bases and J lost 1 base. The CDR3 bases are TGCGCCAGCAGCGTGACAGGGTCCCAAGAGACCCAGTACTTC. Its translation is CASSVTGSQETQYF.

There are many counts of this clone. V gene TRBV2 combines with J gene TRBJ2-2; 10 bases align to TRBD1. The germline CDR1 and CDR2 sequences are SNHLY and FYNNEI. The CDR3 spans 16 residues. Trimming removed 2 bases from V and 6 bases from J; junction bases left unmatched: 6. CDR3 DNA sequence: TGTGCCAGCAGTGAAAACTTGGACAGGGGGTCCGGGGAGCTGTTTTTT. Residues: CASSENLDRGSGELFF.

The chain couples TRBV19 to TRBJ2-1; TRBD2 matches 9 bases. J gave up 9 bases and V 1 base, and 22 bases lay outside the gene matches. The germline V gene encodes CDR1 LNHDA and CDR2 SQIVND (reference sequence). This CDR3 region has 20 residues. The CDR3 DNA sequence: TGTGCCAGTAGTATAGGGTTCTTGTCAGGACCTAGCGGGAAAGGCGGTGAGCAGTTCTTC. This encodes CASSIGFLSGPSGKGGEQFF.

The chain combines TRBV3-1 (or the pseudogene TRBV3-2) with TRBJ2-2, with 8 bases matching TRBD2. CDR3 length equals 14 residues. V was pared by 4 bases and J by 7 bases, with 5 bases of the junction left unmatched. Germline-derived CDR1 and CDR2 are LGHDT and YNNKEL (reference sequence). The CDR3 protein is CASSPRGGVGELFF. The CDR3 region has the DNA TGTGCCAGCAGCCCCCGGGGGGGAGTCGGGGAGCTGTTTTTT.

This rearrangement joins TRBV14 to TRBJ2-3; 10 nucleotides agree with TRBD2. V was clipped by 5 bases and J by 3 bases; unmatched bases: 5. The CDR3 loop spans 15 amino acids. Germline CDR1 reads SGHDN; CDR2 reads FVKESK. CDR3 protein: CASSFTTSGTDTQYF. For the CDR3, the DNA is TGTGCCAGCAGCTTTACGACTAGCGGGACAGATACGCAGTATTTT.

The chain has TRBV30 and TRBJ1-2; D is undetermined. The CDR3 sequence is 12 residues long. V lost 8 bases and J 6 bases, leaving 16 bases between the germline ends. Per the germline V gene, CDR1 is GTSNPN and CDR2 is SVGIG (reference sequence). The CDR3 is CATSAGGHGYTF. CDR3 nucleotide sequence: TGTGCCACTAGTGCGGGAGGCCATGGCTACACCTTC.

This clone was counted a few times. The chain links TRBV27 to TRBJ1-6; 7 bases align to TRBD1. CDR3 length: 14 residues. The trim removed 8 bases at V and 8 bases at J, leaving 9 bases unmatched. The germline gives CDR1 MNHEY, CDR2 SMNVEV (reference sequence). The CDR3 region has the DNA TGTGCCAGCGCGACAGGGTTTCCTCATTCACCCCTCCACTTT. As protein: CASATGFPHSPLHF.

The gene calls are TRBV2 and TRBJ2-5; D remains unclear. Trimming stripped 5 bases from V and 2 bases from J, with 3 bases between. The CDR3 loop spans 11 amino acids. CDR1 SNHLY and CDR2 FYNNEI come from the germline V gene. The CDR3 region is CASSTQETQYF. The CDR3 nucleotides are TGTGCCAGCAGTACTCAAGAGACCCAGTACTTC.

In its sample, this clone was seen a few times. V and J are TRBV14 and TRBJ2-3; TRBD2 is a possible D gene (5 bases). The CDR3 consists of 17 residues. V lost 0 bases to trimming and J lost 1 base, with 14 bases between them. Germline V gene data show CDR1 as SGHDN and CDR2 as FVKESK. CDR3 nucleotide sequence: TGTGCCAGCAGCCAAGAGCCGGCGGTGCGGGGCACAGATACGCAGTATTTT. Its protein product is CASSQEPAVRGTDTQYF.

This chain uses TRBV2 with TRBJ1-4, with D possibly being TRBD1 (6 bases). Trimming stripped 6 bases from V and 5 bases from J, with 13 bases between. The CDR3 length is 14 residues. Germline CDR1 and CDR2: SNHLY and FYNNEI. As DNA, the CDR3 is TGTGCCAGCAGAGAGCGGGACAACAATGAAAAACTGTTTTTT. It encodes CASRERDNNEKLFF. The whole variable domain, filled in from reference TRBV2 and TRBJ1-4, reads EPEVTQTPSHQVTQMGQEVILRCVPISNHLYFYWYRQILGQKVEFLVSFYNNEISEKSEIFDDQFSVERPDGSNFTLKIRSTKLEDSAMYFCASRERDNNEKLFFGSGTQLSVL.

This chain joins TRBV7-8 and TRBJ2-1; D possibly corresponds to TRBD2 (6 bases). Germline CDR1 is SGHVS and CDR2 is FQNEAQ. Trimming removed 1 base from V and 0 bases from J, with 13 bases in between. This CDR3 has 17 residues. The chain's CDR3 is CASSLGGLASSYNEQFF. The CDR3 DNA is TGTGCCAGCAGCTTAGGGGGACTCGCTAGCTCCTACAATGAGCAGTTCTTC.

This chain connects TRBV5-5 to TRBJ1-6; TRBD1 aligns across 8 bases. Germline V gives CDR1 SGHKS, CDR2 YYEKEE (reference sequence). The CDR3 consists of 14 residues. The V segment lost 0 bases and the J segment 15 bases; nucleotides outside the gene matches: 8. The CDR3 bases are TGTGCCAGCAGCTTGGAAGGCAGGGGGCGAGTCCTCCACTTT. It yields the protein CASSLEGRGRVLHF.

The CDR3 bases are TGTGCCAGTAGTATCGACAGTTTTTCACGCAATCAGCCCCAGCATTTT. Translated, it gives CASSIDSFSRNQPQHF. The chain carries TRBV19 and TRBJ1-5; D perhaps matches TRBD1 (5 bases). Trimming removed 3 bases at V and 2 bases at J, with 14 bases between. Germline V gene data show CDR1 as LNHDA and CDR2 as SQIVND (reference sequence). CDR3 length equals 16 residues.

The CDR3: CATSRDQLGDNSPLHF. The CDR3 nucleotides are TGTGCCACCAGCAGAGATCAGCTAGGGGATAATTCACCCCTCCACTTT. The chain employs TRBV15 and TRBJ1-6, with D possibly matching TRBD1 (5 bases). This CDR3 comprises 16 residues. Germline values: CDR1 LNHNV, CDR2 YYDKDF (reference sequence). Trimming shortened V by 0 bases and J by 5 bases, and 11 bases separated the two germline ends.

The rearrangement uses TRBV5-5 and TRBJ2-3; TRBD2 aligns across 11 bases. The CDR3 totals 15 residues. Germline trimming cut 4 bases from V and 0 bases from J; bases unmatched to any gene: 1. Looked up from germline, CDR1 is SGHKS and CDR2 is YYEKEE (reference sequence). Written as DNA, the CDR3 is TGTGCCAGCAGCCGGACTAGCGGGAGCACAGATACGCAGTATTTT. Amino acids: CASSRTSGSTDTQYF. The entire variable domain, with the rest obtained from reference TRBV5-5 and TRBJ2-3, is as follows: DAGVTQSPTHLIKTRGQQVTLRCSPISGHKSVSWYQQVLGQGPQFIFQYYEKEERGRGNFPDRFSARQFPNYSSELNVNALLLGDSALYLCASSRTSGSTDTQYFGPGTRLTVL.

This clone was seen just once. The chain carries TRBV5-1 and TRBJ2-7; perhaps TRBD2 as D (5 bases). The V gene's germline CDR1 is SGHRS and CDR2 YFSETQ. This CDR3 is 14 amino acids long. Trimming shortened V by 4 bases and J by 5 bases, and 16 bases separated the two germline ends. The CDR3 region is CASSPSRGTDEQYF. The CDR3 coding sequence is TGCGCCAGCAGCCCTTCCCGGGGTACCGACGAGCAGTACTTC.

This clone showed up just once. The V call is TRBV5-1, the J call TRBJ2-3; TRBD2 matches at 11 bases. Germline CDR1 and CDR2: SGHRS and YFSETQ. The V segment lost 0 bases and the J segment 3 bases; nucleotides outside the gene matches: 3. CDR3 length: 16 amino acids. This CDR3 is CASSLALAGGTDTQYF. The CDR3 region has the DNA TGCGCCAGCAGCTTGGCCTTAGCGGGAGGGACAGATACGCAGTATTTT.

The chain joins TRBV27 to TRBJ2-7, with 7 bases that match TRBD1. Trimming cost V 5 bases and J 1 base; bases outside gene matches: 5. This CDR3 has 14 residues. The germline gives CDR1 MNHEY, CDR2 SMNVEV (reference sequence). In DNA form, the CDR3 reads TGTGCCAGCAGTCCGTGGGACAGTTCCTACGAGCAGTACTTC. Amino acids: CASSPWDSSYEQYF.

The rearrangement uses TRBV10-2 and TRBJ2-3; TRBD2 aligns across 11 bases. The germline gives CDR1 WSHSY, CDR2 SAAADI. The CDR3 sequence is 16 residues long. Losses at the gene ends were 4 bases for V and 6 bases for J; bases not matched to a gene: 9. CDR3 DNA: TGCGCCAGCAGTGTCACCGGGACTAGCGGAGCCGATACGCAGTATTTT. Encoded protein: CASSVTGTSGADTQYF.

The chain uses TRBV9 and TRBJ2-7, with 13 nucleotides matching TRBD2. Germline V gene data show CDR1 as SGDLS and CDR2 as YYNGEE. The CDR3 sequence is 16 residues long. The V and J ends lost 0 bases and 5 bases, in that order; junction bases with no gene match: 5. The CDR3 bases are TGTGCCAGCAGCGTAGGGACTAGCGGGAGCGTCCACGAGCAGTACTTC. It is translated as CASSVGTSGSVHEQYF.